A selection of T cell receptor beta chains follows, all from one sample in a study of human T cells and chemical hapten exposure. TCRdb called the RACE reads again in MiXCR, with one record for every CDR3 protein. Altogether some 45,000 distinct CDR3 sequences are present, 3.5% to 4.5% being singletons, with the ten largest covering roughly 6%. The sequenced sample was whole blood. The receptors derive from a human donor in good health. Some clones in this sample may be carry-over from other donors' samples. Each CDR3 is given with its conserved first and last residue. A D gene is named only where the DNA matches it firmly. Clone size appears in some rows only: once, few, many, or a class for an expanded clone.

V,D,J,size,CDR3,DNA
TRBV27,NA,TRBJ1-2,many,CASSLSVRGYGYTF,TGTGCCAGCAGTTTATCTGTCCGGGGCTATGGCTACACCTTC
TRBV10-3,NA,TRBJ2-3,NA,CAISEAAFEDTQYF,TGTGCCATCAGTGAGGCCGCCTTCGAGGATACGCAGTATTTT
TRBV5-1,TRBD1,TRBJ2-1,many,CASSLDRGAYNEQFF,TGCGCCAGCAGCTTGGACAGGGGAGCCTACAATGAGCAGTTCTTC
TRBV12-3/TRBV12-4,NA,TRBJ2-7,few,CASRAPSSYEQYF,TGTGCCAGCAGAGCACCTTCCTCCTACGAGCAGTACTTC
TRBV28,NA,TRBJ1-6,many,CASKDTGAYNSPLHF,TGTGCCAGCAAGGATACAGGTGCCTATAATTCACCCCTCCACTTT
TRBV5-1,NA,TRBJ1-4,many,CASSLLGLTNEKLFF,TGCGCCAGCAGCTTGTTAGGATTAACCAATGAAAAACTGTTTTTT
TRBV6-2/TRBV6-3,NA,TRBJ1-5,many,CASSWDTGSAPQHF,TGTGCCAGCAGTTGGGACACAGGGAGCGCACCCCAGCATTTT
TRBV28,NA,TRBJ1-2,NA,CASSSKLRRSYGYTF,TGTGCCAGCAGCTCCAAACTTAGACGGTCTTATGGCTACACCTTC
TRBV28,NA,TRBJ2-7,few,CASSLFGGDYEQYF,TGTGCCAGCAGTTTATTCGGCGGAGACTACGAGCAGTACTTC
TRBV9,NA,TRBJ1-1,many,CASSVGSGGFGTEAFF,TGTGCCAGCAGCGTAGGGTCAGGAGGATTTGGGACTGAAGCTTTCTTT
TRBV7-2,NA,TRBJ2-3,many,CASSFGGGGNTQYF,TGTGCCAGCAGCTTTGGGGGAGGGGGAAATACGCAGTATTTT
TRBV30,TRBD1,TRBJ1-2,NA,CAWTAGGGYGDTF,TGTGCCTGGACGGCAGGGGGAGGCTATGGCGACACCTTC
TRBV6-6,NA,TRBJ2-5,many,CASSYRRETQYF,TGTGCCAGCAGTTACCGACGGGAGACCCAGTACTTC
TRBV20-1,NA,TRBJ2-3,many,CSARIGGTDTQYF,TGCAGTGCTAGAATTGGAGGAACAGATACGCAGTATTTT
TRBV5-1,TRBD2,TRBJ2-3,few,CASSLSGSADTQYF,TGCGCCAGCAGCTTGAGCGGGAGTGCAGATACGCAGTATTTT
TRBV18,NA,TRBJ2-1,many,CASSRYRDWINNEQFF,TGTGCCAGCTCTCGCTACAGGGACTGGATAAACAATGAGCAGTTCTTC
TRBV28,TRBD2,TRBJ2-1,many,CASSPFSSGEQFF,TGTGCCAGCAGTCCCTTCTCTAGCGGTGAGCAGTTCTTC
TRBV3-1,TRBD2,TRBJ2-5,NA,CASSPGLAGGETQYF,TGTGCCAGCAGCCCTGGACTAGCGGGAGGAGAGACCCAGTACTTC
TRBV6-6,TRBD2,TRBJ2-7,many,CASRAGTSNEQYF,TGTGCCAGCAGGGCCGGGACTAGCAACGAGCAGTACTTC
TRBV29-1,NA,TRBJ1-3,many,CSVEDLAGSAGNTIYF,TGCAGCGTTGAAGATTTAGCAGGGAGCGCTGGAAACACCATATATTTT
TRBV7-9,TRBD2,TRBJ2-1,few,CASSPFGTSGSVYNEQFF,TGTGCCAGCAGCCCGTTCGGGACTAGCGGGAGTGTATACAATGAGCAGTTCTTC
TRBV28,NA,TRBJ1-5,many,CASSFFRGNNQPQHF,TGTGCCAGCAGTTTTTTCCGGGGAAACAATCAGCCCCAGCATTTT
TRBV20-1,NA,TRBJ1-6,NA,CSAREPGLGVGNSPLHF,TGCAGTGCTAGAGAACCGGGACTGGGGGTCGGAAATTCACCCCTCCACTTT
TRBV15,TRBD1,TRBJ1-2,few,CATSRDIGTGWNYGYTF,TGTGCCACCAGCAGAGATATAGGGACAGGGTGGAACTATGGCTACACCTTC
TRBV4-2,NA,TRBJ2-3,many,CASSQDPLTDTQYF,TGTGCCAGCAGCCAAGATCCTCTCACAGATACGCAGTATTTT
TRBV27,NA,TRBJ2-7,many,CASSFGLLNEQYF,TGTGCCAGCAGTTTCGGACTACTTAACGAGCAGTACTTC
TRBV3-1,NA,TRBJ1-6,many,CASSRRPGADNSPLHF,TGTGCCAGCAGTCGTCGACCGGGGGCCGATAATTCACCCCTCCACTTT
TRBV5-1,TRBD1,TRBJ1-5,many,CASSLRQGKPQHF,TGCGCCAGCAGCTTGCGACAGGGAAAGCCCCAGCATTTT
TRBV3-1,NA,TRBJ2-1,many,CASSQTHEQFF,TGTGCCAGCAGCCAGACCCACGAGCAGTTCTTC
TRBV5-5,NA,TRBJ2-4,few,CASRDSSAKNIQYF,TGTGCCAGCAGGGACTCTTCAGCCAAAAACATTCAGTACTTC
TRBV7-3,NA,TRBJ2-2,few,CASSPSPGPEGELFF,TGTGCCAGCAGCCCCTCACCCGGGCCGGAGGGGGAGCTGTTTTTT
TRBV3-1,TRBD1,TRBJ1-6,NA,CASSRTGDNSPLHF,TGTGCCAGCAGCCGTACAGGGGATAATTCACCCCTCCACTTT
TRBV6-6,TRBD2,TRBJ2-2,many,CASSETSGGNTGELFF,TGTGCCAGCAGCGAGACTAGCGGAGGGAACACCGGGGAGCTGTTTTTT
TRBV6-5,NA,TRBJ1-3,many,CASSRDTAGNTIYF,TGTGCCAGCAGTCGGGACACGGCTGGAAACACCATATATTTT
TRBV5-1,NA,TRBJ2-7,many,CASSLLGNSYEQYF,TGCGCCAGCAGCTTGCTTGGTAACAGCTACGAGCAGTACTTC
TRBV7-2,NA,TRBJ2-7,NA,CASSPQEGLREQYF,TGTGCCAGCAGCCCCCAGGAGGGCCTTCGAGAGCAGTACTTC
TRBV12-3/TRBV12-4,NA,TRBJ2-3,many,CASSFSSDTQYF,TGTGCCAGCAGTTTTTCGTCAGATACGCAGTATTTT
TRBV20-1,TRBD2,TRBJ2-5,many,CSARTSGRRETQYF,TGCAGTGCTAGAACTAGCGGGAGACGAGAGACCCAGTACTTC
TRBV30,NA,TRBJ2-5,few,CAWSGGQVETQYF,TGTGCCTGGAGTGGGGGACAAGTAGAGACCCAGTACTTC
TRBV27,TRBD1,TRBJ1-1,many,CASSLTDTGAEAFF,TGTGCCAGCAGTTTAACCGACACAGGGGCTGAAGCTTTCTTT
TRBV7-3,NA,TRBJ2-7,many,CASSLYRGGYEQYF,TGTGCCAGCAGCTTATACAGAGGCGGTTACGAGCAGTACTTC
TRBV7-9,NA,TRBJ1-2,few,CASSLRRNYTF,TGTGCCAGCAGCTTAAGACGGAATTACACCTTC
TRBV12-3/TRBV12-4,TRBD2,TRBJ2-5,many,CASSLRGGPETQYF,TGTGCCAGCAGTTTGAGGGGAGGGCCAGAGACCCAGTACTTC
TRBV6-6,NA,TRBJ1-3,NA,CASNLGGSGNTIYF,TGTGCCAGCAACCTCGGGGGCTCTGGAAACACCATATATTTT
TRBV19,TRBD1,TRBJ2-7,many,CASSITQGALYEQYF,TGTGCCAGTAGTATTACTCAGGGGGCGCTTTACGAGCAGTACTTC
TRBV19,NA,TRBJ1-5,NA,CATNQGDLASQPQHF,TGTGCCACCAACCAAGGGGACTTGGCTAGCCAGCCCCAGCATTTT
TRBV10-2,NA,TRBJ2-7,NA,CASRELPAGSYEQYF,TGCGCCAGCAGGGAATTACCAGCGGGTTCATACGAGCAGTACTTC
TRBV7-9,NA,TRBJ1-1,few,CASSFRTGLNTEAFF,TGTGCCAGCAGCTTTCGCACAGGGCTGAACACTGAAGCTTTCTTT
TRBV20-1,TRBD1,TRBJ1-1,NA,CSARDQGGAWAEAFF,TGCAGTGCTAGAGATCAAGGGGGCGCTTGGGCTGAAGCTTTCTTT
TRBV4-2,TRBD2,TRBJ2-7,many,CASSPSTSGSYEQYF,TGTGCCAGCAGCCCTTCGACTAGCGGGAGTTACGAGCAGTACTTC
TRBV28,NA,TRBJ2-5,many,CASSLSEVSAQYF,TGTGCCAGCAGTTTATCCGAGGTCTCGGCCCAGTACTTC
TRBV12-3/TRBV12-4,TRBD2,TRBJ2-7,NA,CASSLSGTSYEQYF,TGTGCCAGCAGTCTTAGCGGGACCTCCTACGAGCAGTACTTC
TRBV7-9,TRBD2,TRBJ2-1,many,CASSPGTSGYNEQFF,TGTGCCAGCAGCCCCGGGACTAGCGGGTACAATGAGCAGTTCTTC
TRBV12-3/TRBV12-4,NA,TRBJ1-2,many,CASSTRQVPANYGYTF,TGTGCCAGCAGCACCCGACAGGTACCAGCTAACTATGGCTACACCTTC
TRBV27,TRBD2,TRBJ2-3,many,CASTGTRTDTQYF,TGTGCCAGCACAGGGACTAGAACAGATACGCAGTATTTT
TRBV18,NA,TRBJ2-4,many,CASSPSGAVSKNIQYF,TGTGCCAGCTCACCATCAGGGGCCGTGTCCAAAAACATTCAGTACTTC
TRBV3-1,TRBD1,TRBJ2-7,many,CASSPLGTGSYEQYF,TGTGCCAGCAGCCCACTCGGGACAGGGAGTTACGAGCAGTACTTC
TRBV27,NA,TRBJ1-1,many,CASSSNRAMNTEAFF,TGTGCCAGCAGTTCCAACAGGGCTATGAACACTGAAGCTTTCTTT